These 28 T cell receptor beta chains originate from one sample sequenced in a study of tumor and adjacent non-tumor tissue in lung cancer (dated by TCRdb to the late 2010s). Bulk unsorted tissue served as the source for RNA extraction, and RNA quality was assessed using a NanoDrop ND-1000 and an Agilent 2100. The normal lung samples consisted of distant non-tumor tissue collected more than 3 cm from the tumor edge. To prepare the library, multiplex PCR was applied. The sequencer was an Illumina HiSeq 2500. TCRbeta libraries were built by three rounds of nested PCR using primers (Table S4), following protocols modified from ARM-PCR. TCRdb cleaned the public reads at Q25 with fastp, built clones with MiXCR and kept in-frame beta chains. CDR3 protein sequences are deduplicated, and each keeps its most common genes and DNA. For this sample there are 80,000 to 130,000 distinct CDR3 sequences; approximately 65% appear just once. Approximately 18% of the sample comes from the top ten.

Sequenced sample: distant non-tumor lung tissue. The receptors were gathered from a young man with non-small cell lung cancer.

This clonotype was recorded at least ten times. The chain recombines TRBV12-3 or TRBV12-4 with TRBJ2-2; TRBD2 might be the D (5 bases). Trimming stripped 5 bases from V and 5 bases from J, with 6 bases between. The CDR3 loop spans 12 amino acids. This chain's CDR3 is CASSRGTGELFF. CDR3 nucleotide sequence: TGTGCCAGCAGTAGAGGGACCGGGGAGCTGTTTTTT.

With regard to this clonotype: The junction differs from germline at one of its ends, possibly a read error. The chain links TRBV6-1 to TRBJ1-1; TRBD1 aligns across 7 bases. The germline CDR1 and CDR2 sequences are MNHNS and SASEGT. This CDR3 has 18 amino acids. CDR3 sequence: CASKALPWQGVTNTEALF. DNA of the CDR3: TGTGCCAGCAAAGCCCTACCTTGGCAGGGGGTCACGAACACTGAAGCTCTCTTT.

The chain recombines TRBV6-6 with TRBJ1-5, with a tentative D call TRBD1 (6 bases). The CDR3 runs 14 residues. Germline V gives CDR1 MNHNY, CDR2 SVGAGI (reference sequence). V was trimmed by 10 bases and J by 0 bases, leaving 13 bases between them. CDR3 coding DNA: TGTGCCAACATTGCAGGGGTTAGCAATCAGCCCCAGCATTTT. Protein product: CANIAGVSNQPQHF.

Ten or more counts support this clonotype. The V gene is TRBV6-5, the J gene TRBJ1-2; perhaps TRBD1 as D (5 bases). Trimming left V 6 bases short and J 6 bases short, with 17 bases between. Germline V gene sequence: CDR1 MNHEY, CDR2 SVGAGI. The CDR3 runs 14 residues. This CDR3 reads CASRRTGPAHGYTF. For the CDR3, the DNA is TGTGCCAGCAGACGTACAGGACCGGCTCATGGCTACACCTTC.

Worth noting for this clonotype: The junction differs from germline at one of its ends, possibly a read error. The chain couples TRBV11-2 to TRBJ2-5, with D hard to call. Germline V gene lookup returns CDR1 SGHAT and CDR2 FQNNGV. This CDR3 is 12 amino acids long. The CDR3 region is CTSSRVQETQYF. The CDR3 bases are TGTACCAGCAGTAGGGTCCAAGAGACCCAGTACTTC.

In the case of this clonotype: This clone may be a read error of a much larger clone one base away. The V gene is TRBV20-1, the J gene TRBJ2-1, with D unclear. This CDR3 spans 13 amino acids. Looked up from germline, CDR1 is DFQATT and CDR2 is SNEGSKA (reference sequence). Deletions cut 5 bases from V and 10 bases from J, with 18 bases between. CDR3 DNA: TGCAGTGCTGGTCTCCGAGACGACTGGGAGCAGTTCTTC. Its protein is CSAGLRDDWEQFF.

A note on this clonotype: Since a much larger clone is just one base distant, this may be a read error. V gene TRBV5-1 combines with J gene TRBJ2-2, with a possible D match to TRBD1 (6 bases). The CDR3 spans 15 residues. Germline V gives CDR1 SGHRS, CDR2 YFSETQ. The ends were cut back, 5 bases at V and 5 bases at J, with 16 bases in the middle. CDR3 bases: TGCGCCAGCAGATTGCGGAGTACAGGGACCGGGGAGCTGTTTTTT. As protein: CASRLRSTGTGELFF.

This clonotype was found a few times. The genes are TRBV7-9 and TRBJ2-3; 14 bases are a match to TRBD2. Germline CDR1 and CDR2: SEHNR and FQNEAQ (reference sequence). The trim removed 4 bases at V and 4 bases at J, leaving 7 bases unmatched. This CDR3 region has 17 residues. CDR3 loop: CASSSRLAGGSADTQYF. In DNA form, the CDR3 reads TGTGCCAGCAGCTCACGACTAGCGGGAGGGTCGGCAGATACGCAGTATTTT.

Remarks on this clonotype: The CDR3 ends on some other residue instead of the conserved phenylalanine or tryptophan, so this is likely a read error. The chain uses TRBV20-1 and TRBJ2-7; the match to TRBD2 covers 8 bases. Germline CDR1 and CDR2: DFQATT and SNEGSKA (reference sequence). The CDR3 extends over 13 amino acids. The CDR3 region has the DNA TGCGGTGCTAGATCGAGCGGGGGCTACGAGCAGTACCTC. This sequence encodes CGARSSGGYEQYL.

Of note for this clonotype: One end of the junction is discordant with germline, which a read error may explain. Here the CDR3 reads CTSSVCDSSGQPQHF. The CDR3 DNA sequence: TGTACCAGCAGTGTCTGCGACAGTTCGGGACAGCCCCAGCATTTT. This chain connects TRBV6-1 to TRBJ1-5, with D maybe TRBD1 (5 bases). Germline CDR1 reads MNHNS; CDR2 reads SASEGT. The CDR3 runs to 15 residues.

In this sample, this clonotype turned up a few times. A read error may be the cause here, since a much bigger clone is one base away. The chain links TRBV12-3 or TRBV12-4 to TRBJ1-1; the D is unclear. CDR3 length: 12 amino acids. V lost 8 bases and J 6 bases, leaving 13 bases between the germline ends. The CDR3 protein is CASGLLGAEAFF. In DNA form, the CDR3 reads TGTGCCAGCGGTCTTCTGGGAGCTGAAGCTTTCTTT.

The V and J genes are TRBV20-1 and TRBJ1-6, with D tentatively TRBD1 (6 bases). The CDR3 loop spans 16 amino acids. Per germline, CDR1 DFQATT and CDR2 SNEGSKA (reference sequence). V lost 5 bases and J 5 bases, leaving 19 bases between the germline ends. In DNA form, the CDR3 reads TGCAGTGCTCATACAACCGGGACATGGAATAATTCACCCCTCCACTTT. Its protein is CSAHTTGTWNNSPLHF.

As to this clonotype: As the CDR3 is not closed by the conserved phenylalanine or tryptophan, this likely results from a read error. The chain combines TRBV12-3 or TRBV12-4 with TRBJ2-7; 8 bases are a match to TRBD1. The CDR3 has 14 amino acids. In nucleotides, the CDR3 is TGTGCCAGCAGTTTACAGGGGGCCTCCTACAAGCAGTACCTC. Translation: CASSLQGASYKQYL.

On this clonotype itself: The CDR3 carries no conserved terminal phenylalanine or tryptophan, so it likely arises from a read error. It is unclear where the CDR3 begins or ends on the DNA, so no DNA is shown, and the CDR3 is as TCRdb lists it. V gene TRBV20-1 combines with J gene TRBJ2-7; TRBD1 is taken as the D call from the table, unchecked against the DNA. Germline V gene data show CDR1 as DFQATT and CDR2 as SNEGSKA (reference sequence). The CDR3 is 12 residues long, ends included. The CDR3 sequence is CSVGTATYEHYL.

To note about this clonotype: With a much larger clone just one base away, this may be a read error. The chain couples TRBV20-1 to TRBJ2-3; 8 bases align to TRBD1. Germline V gene sequence: CDR1 DFQATT, CDR2 SNEGSKA (reference sequence). The CDR3 loop spans 14 amino acids. CDR3 DNA: TGCATTGCTACCGACAGGGGAAGGACAGATACGCAGTATTTT. Translation gives CIATDRGRTDTQYF.

With respect to this clonotype: One junction end does not reproduce the germline sequence, and a read error may be involved. The rearrangement uses TRBV5-1 and TRBJ2-1, with 8 bases that match TRBD1. The CDR3 contains 14 residues. CDR1 and CDR2 from the germline V gene are SGHRS and YFSETQ. CDR3 in amino acids: CASNLGQVRHEQFF. As DNA, the CDR3 is TGCGCCAGCAACTTGGGACAGGTTCGCCATGAGCAGTTCTTC.

The genes are TRBV6-2 or TRBV6-3 and TRBJ2-1, with D maybe TRBD2 (6 bases). The CDR3 has 14 amino acids. Germline loops: CDR1 MNHEY, CDR2 SVGEGT. V shed 5 bases and J shed 6 bases, with 14 bases lying between them. The CDR3 DNA sequence: TGTGCCAGCAGTATACAGGAGGGCCCCAATGAGCAGTTCTTC. Amino acids: CASSIQEGPNEQFF.

The chain carries TRBV29-1 and TRBJ1-1, with D perhaps matching TRBD1 (5 bases). The CDR3 runs 11 residues. Germline V gene sequence: CDR1 SQVTM, CDR2 ANQGSEA. The CDR3 is CFGSREEEAFF. The CDR3 coding sequence is TGCTTCGGGTCCAGGGAGGAAGAAGCTTTCTTT.

A word on this clonotype: A clone one base away is much larger, so this may be a read error. This sequence joins TRBV11-2 and TRBJ2-1, with TRBD1 identical over 9 bases. CDR3 length: 17 amino acids. Germline assignment: CDR1 SGHAT and CDR2 FQNNGV. The V gene end was trimmed by 7 bases and the J gene end by 0 bases; junction bases not matched to a gene: 10. The CDR3 protein is CASNILTGGSSYNEQFF. The CDR3 nucleotides read TGTGCCAGCAACATCTTGACAGGGGGGTCCTCCTACAATGAGCAGTTCTTC.

This clonotype was seen a handful of times. This chain connects TRBV11-2 to TRBJ1-1; no reliable D call. Germline V CDR1 and CDR2: SGHAT, FQNNGV. V was clipped by 2 bases and J by 5 bases, with 18 bases between them. This CDR3 region has 16 residues. DNA for the CDR3: TGTGCCAGCAGCTTATTTGGCCGGATCGACGGGACTGAAGCTTTCTTT. The encoded protein is CASSLFGRIDGTEAFF.

This clonotype was seen only a few times. The genes are TRBV20-1 and TRBJ2-7; D gene ambiguous. From germline, CDR1 is DFQATT and CDR2 SNEGSKA (reference sequence). CDR3 length: 13 amino acids. Trimming pared 2 bases from V and 6 bases from J, leaving 14 bases between. CDR3 DNA: TGCAGTGCTAGAAGGGCTAGTTTGCCCGAGCAGTACTTC. Its translation: CSARRASLPEQYF.

Of note for this clonotype: A read error may be the cause here, since a much bigger clone is one base away. The V call is TRBV5-4, the J call TRBJ1-1, with a weak D call TRBD1 (6 bases). In germline, CDR1 is SGHNT, CDR2 YYREEE (reference sequence). CDR3 length: 14 amino acids. Trimming shortened V by 10 bases and J by 3 bases, and 19 bases separated the two germline ends. DNA of the CDR3: TGTGCCGGTCCTACAGGGAAAGGGGACACTGAAGCTTTCTTT. It is translated as CAGPTGKGDTEAFF.

This clonotype was found many times. This chain connects TRBV4-1 to TRBJ2-1; D gene ambiguous. V was cut by 0 bases and J by 4 bases, with 16 bases left in between. The CDR3 loop spans 17 amino acids. Germline V CDR1 and CDR2: MGHRA, YSYEKL. CDR3 in DNA: TGCGCCAGCAGCCAAGATTCCGGCGACGTAATGTACAATGAGCAGTTCTTC. It yields the protein CASSQDSGDVMYNEQFF.

About this clonotype itself: With a much larger clone just one base away, this may be a read error. This chain joins TRBV10-3 and TRBJ1-2; D possibly corresponds to TRBD1 (5 bases). Germline loops: CDR1 ENHRY, CDR2 SYGVKD. This CDR3 is 14 amino acids long. V was trimmed by 4 bases and J by 2 bases, leaving 11 bases between them. The CDR3 DNA sequence: TGTGCCATCAGTGGGTGGTGGGGGAACTATGGCTACACCTTC. This gives the protein CAISGWWGNYGYTF.

Regarding this clonotype: One end of the junction fails to match germline, which may point to a read error. The chain couples TRBV6-5 to TRBJ1-1, with a tentative D call TRBD1 (5 bases). The CDR3 length is 14 residues. CDR1 and CDR2 (germline): MNHEY, SVGAGI. The CDR3 DNA is TGTGCCAGCAGCTTGGGACGGAAGAACTCTGAAGCTTTCTTT. Amino acids: CASSLGRKNSEAFF.

This clonotype was seen only once. No conserved phenylalanine or tryptophan is present at the end of the CDR3, so a read error is the likely explanation. The J gene is TRBJ2-1, the V gene TRBV11-2, with D tentatively TRBD1 (5 bases). This CDR3 is 15 amino acids long. Germline-derived CDR1 and CDR2 are SGHAT and FQNNGV. This CDR3 is CASSRCTGHYNEQFS. In DNA, the CDR3 is TGTGCAAGCAGCCGCTGTACAGGCCACTACAATGAGCAGTTCTCC.

This rearrangement joins TRBV5-4 to TRBJ2-1; the D gene is possibly TRBD1 (6 bases). CDR1 and CDR2 (germline): SGHNT, YYREEE (reference sequence). The CDR3 sequence is 16 residues long. V was pared by 0 bases and J by 5 bases, with 15 bases between. CDR3 sequence: CASSLGFRTADNEQFF. CDR3 nucleotides: TGTGCCAGCAGCTTGGGATTCAGGACAGCAGACAATGAGCAGTTCTTC. Full variable domain (missing parts from reference TRBV5-4 and TRBJ2-1): ETGVTQSPTHLIKTRGQQVTLRCSSQSGHNTVSWYQQALGQGPQFIFQYYREEENGRGNFPPRFSGLQFPNYSSELNVNALELDDSALYLCASSLGFRTADNEQFFGPGTRLTVL.

J is TRBJ1-1 and V is TRBV11-3; D ambiguous. CDR1 is SGHNT and CDR2 is YENEEA in the germline V gene. The CDR3 extends over 14 amino acids. For the CDR3, the DNA is TGTGTCAGTAGCTTACTGGGTTTGGACACTGAAGCTTTCTTT. It codes for CVSSLLGLDTEAFF. Full variable domain (missing parts from reference TRBV11-3 and TRBJ1-1): EAGVVQSPRYKIIEKKQPVAFWCNPISGHNTLYWYLQNLGQGPELLIRYENEEAVDDSQLPKDRFSAERLKGVDSTLKIQPAELGDSAVYLCVSSLLGLDTEAFFGQGTRLTVV.